These 10 T cell receptor beta chains originate from one sample sequenced in a study of CD8 T cells in ankylosing spondylitis. Study outcomes and limitations: Ankylosing spondylitis blood appeared to be characterized by a TCR beta motif of 8 or 9 highly homologous variants.

TCRdb re-called the 5' RACE reads with MiXCR, one entry per CDR3 protein. The sample holds about 220,000 distinct CDR3 sequences; more than 5.5% are singletons and the top ten take approximately 15%. Their antigen targets remain unknown. The specimen sequenced was blood, either unsorted or a sorted T cell fraction (not recorded which). These receptor sequences come from a male donor with ankylosing spondylitis.

There are many counts of this clonotype. The junction departs from the called germline gene at one end, perhaps through a read error. The gene calls are TRBV7-6 and TRBJ2-7; D tentatively reads TRBD1 or TRBD2 (7 bases each). CDR3 length: 15 amino acids. Per the germline V gene, CDR1 is SGHVS and CDR2 is FNYEAQ. In DNA, the CDR3 is TGTGCCAGCAGCCTAGCGGACAGGTCGAACTACGAGCAGTACTTC. It translates to CASSLADRSNYEQYF.

The table lists this clonotype with many counts. The chain employs TRBV5-1 and TRBJ2-7; 10 bases are shared with TRBD1. Germline values: CDR1 SGHRS, CDR2 YFSETQ. V was clipped by 0 bases and J by 5 bases; unmatched bases: 5. The CDR3 runs to 15 residues. CDR3 DNA: TGCGCCAGCAGCTTGGCCGGGACAGGGGTAAACGAGCAGTACTTC. Translation gives CASSLAGTGVNEQYF.

This clonotype has at least ten counts. The chain joins TRBV4-3 to TRBJ2-7; possible D gene TRBD2, 5 bases. V was pared by 4 bases and J by 6 bases, with 13 bases between. CDR1 and CDR2 (germline): LGHNA, YSLEER. The CDR3 is 13 amino acids. CDR3 nucleotides: TGCGCCAGCAGCCCGGGTGGACTCTTCGAGCAGTACTTC. Its protein is CASSPGGLFEQYF.

This clonotype was seen ten or more times. This rearrangement joins TRBV12-3 or TRBV12-4 to TRBJ2-3; D is unresolved. V lost 3 bases and J 6 bases, leaving 13 bases between the germline ends. CDR3 length equals 14 residues. The DNA for the CDR3 is TGTGCCAGCAGTTTCGGAAACCGAAGGGATACGCAGTATTTT. This codes for CASSFGNRRDTQYF.

This clonotype has a count of ten or more. V and J are TRBV12-3 or TRBV12-4 and TRBJ1-1, with D uncertain. This CDR3 spans 15 amino acids. Trimming shortened V by 4 bases and J by 1 base, and 13 bases separated the two germline ends. The CDR3 spells CASSSLTDPNTEAFF. CDR3 nucleotides: TGTGCCAGCAGTTCACTCACTGATCCGAACACTGAAGCTTTCTTT.

There are many counts of this clonotype. V is TRBV24-1 and J is TRBJ2-2; no reliable D call. Germline loops: CDR1 KGHDR, CDR2 SFDVKD. V lost 1 base, J lost 4 bases, and 6 bases lay in between. The CDR3 totals 14 residues. CDR3 in amino acids: CATSDFGPTGELFF. CDR3 DNA: TGTGCCACCAGTGATTTCGGGCCCACCGGGGAGCTGTTTTTT.

This chain links TRBV27 with TRBJ1-4; the D is unclear. V lost 7 bases, J lost 2 bases, and 11 bases lay in between. The CDR3 sequence is 14 residues long. Germline values: CDR1 MNHEY, CDR2 SMNVEV (reference sequence). As DNA, the CDR3 is TGTGCCAGCACCGCGACCGCTACTAATGAAAAACTGTTTTTT. It translates to CASTATATNEKLFF.

This clonotype has a handful of counts. The chain has TRBV5-6 and TRBJ2-7; 7 positions agree with TRBD2. Losses at the gene ends were 4 bases for V and 6 bases for J; bases not matched to a gene: 4. The CDR3 loop spans 12 amino acids. Germline V CDR1 and CDR2: SGHDT, YYEEEE. CDR3 sequence: CASSPSGGEQYF. Here the CDR3 DNA reads TGTGCCAGCAGCCCCTCGGGAGGCGAGCAGTACTTC.

This clonotype was detected ten times or more. The V and J genes are TRBV7-2 and TRBJ2-1; possibly TRBD1 for D (6 bases). The CDR3 is 17 amino acids. Germline assignment: CDR1 SGHTA and CDR2 FQGNSA. Trimming removed 3 bases from V and 4 bases from J, with 19 bases in between. The CDR3 region has the DNA TGTGCCAGCAGCTTGCCCCCTTGGCAGGGGCCTTACAATGAGCAGTTCTTC. It yields the protein CASSLPPWQGPYNEQFF.

At least ten counts were recorded for this clonotype. The chain joins TRBV28 to TRBJ2-3; D might be TRBD2 (6 bases). Between the trimmed V and J ends, which lost 4 bases and 4 bases, there was a span of 18 bases. There are 16 residues in the CDR3. In germline, CDR1 is MDHEN, CDR2 SYDVKM. Here the CDR3 DNA reads TGTGCCAGCAGTTCTGCTTGGGGGGATTGGGCAGATACGCAGTATTTT. As protein: CASSSAWGDWADTQYF.